Listed here are 28 T cell receptor beta chains from one sample, sequenced in a study of type 1 and type 2 diabetes patients (dated by TCRdb to about 2016). Data came from an Illumina MiSeq. For TCRbeta CDR3 amplification, the template was genomic DNA taken from the sorted T cell subsets. The TCRbeta CDR3 region was amplified by multiplex PCR using 30 forward and 13 reverse primers. TCRdb reworked the public reads: Q25 trimming with fastp, MiXCR clone assembly, productive beta chains retained. Rows are combined by CDR3 protein, so each entry shows the most common genes and DNA. For this sample there are 280,000 or so distinct CDR3 sequences; roughly 50% appear just once. About 13% of the sample belongs to the ten largest clones. The sequencing input was peripheral blood mononuclear cells (PBMCs). The source is a man younger than 30 with type 2 diabetes.

Notes on this clonotype: One base away lies a much larger clone, so this may be a sequencing read error. This sequence joins TRBV7-2 and TRBJ2-7; TRBD1 might be the D (5 bases). Trimming cost V 1 base and J 3 bases, with 7 bases left between them. CDR1 is SGHTA, CDR2 FQGNSA, per germline. The CDR3 length is 13 residues. The CDR3 here is CASSLDRYYEQYF. CDR3 sequence (DNA): TGTGCCAGCAGCTTAGACAGGTACTACGAGCAGTACTTC.

The CDR3 coding sequence is TGTGCCTGGAAGCGTAGTGGAAACACCATATATTTT. It is translated as CAWKRSGNTIYF. The V call is TRBV30, the J call TRBJ1-3; no clear D gene. The ends were cut back, 4 bases at V and 3 bases at J, with 7 bases in the middle. The CDR3 is 12 residues long. Germline CDR1 and CDR2: GTSNPN and SVGIG (reference sequence).

The rearrangement uses TRBV12-3 or TRBV12-4 and TRBJ1-5, with D possibly being TRBD1 (5 bases). Trimming shortened V by 8 bases and J by 0 bases, and 11 bases separated the two germline ends. This CDR3 is built from 14 residues. This CDR3 is CASSGGVSNQPQHF. The CDR3 DNA is TGTGCCAGCTCGGGGGGGGTTAGCAATCAGCCCCAGCATTTT.

The chain employs TRBV12-5 and TRBJ1-6; 9 positions match TRBD1. Germline V gene sequence: CDR1 LGHNT, CDR2 FRNRAP. The trim removed 6 bases at V and 12 bases at J, leaving 12 bases unmatched. The CDR3 loop spans 15 amino acids. CDR3 in DNA: TGTGCTAGTGGCGGCGGTGGGACAGGGAGTAAACCCCTCCACTTT. The encoded protein is CASGGGGTGSKPLHF.

This chain links TRBV19 with TRBJ2-3; 7 bases line up with TRBD2. CDR3 length equals 14 residues. Germline CDR1 and CDR2: LNHDA and SQIVND (reference sequence). V lost 2 bases and J lost 4; bases outside the gene matches: 3. CDR3 residues: CASSIPREADTQYF. Here the CDR3 DNA reads TGTGCCAGTAGTATACCCCGGGAGGCAGATACGCAGTATTTT.

The chain combines TRBV28 with TRBJ2-1, with D tentatively TRBD2 (6 bases). CDR3 length equals 14 residues. V lost 7 bases to trimming and J lost 5 bases, with 15 bases between them. From germline, CDR1 is MDHEN and CDR2 SYDVKM. In nucleotides, the CDR3 is TGTGCCAGCACCGGAGGAGGGGTCAACAATGAGCAGTTCTTC. This codes for CASTGGGVNNEQFF.

The chain employs TRBV29-1 and TRBJ2-7; TRBD1 matches at 8 bases. Germline V CDR1 and CDR2: SQVTM, ANQGSEA. The CDR3 sequence is 15 residues long. With V trimmed by 2 bases and J by 0 bases, 6 bases remained unmatched. The CDR3 DNA sequence: TGCAGCGTTGAACGGGGACAGGAAAGCTCCTACGAGCAGTACTTC. Translating gives CSVERGQESSYEQYF.

The chain links TRBV29-1 to TRBJ1-2, with D unresolved. The germline V and J ends were trimmed by 3 bases and 7 bases, with 18 bases remaining between them. Germline V gene lookup returns CDR1 SQVTM and CDR2 ANQGSEA. This CDR3 is 14 amino acids long. CDR3 amino acids: CSVDSTGVVGGYTF. For the CDR3, the DNA is TGCAGCGTTGATAGCACTGGGGTGGTTGGTGGCTACACCTTC.

V is TRBV10-1 and J is TRBJ2-3, with D possibly TRBD2 on 7 matching bases. V dropped 6 bases and J dropped 4 bases, with 17 bases sitting between them. Germline V lookup: CDR1 WNHNN, CDR2 SYGVQD (reference sequence). This CDR3 region has 15 residues. The CDR3 reads CASSITRGGPDTQYF. The CDR3 DNA reads TGCGCCAGCAGCATAACTCGCGGGGGCCCAGATACGCAGTATTTT.

For this clonotype: One end of the junction fails to match germline, which may point to a read error. This chain joins TRBV15 and TRBJ2-1; D is ambiguous. CDR3 length: 11 amino acids. The germline CDR1 and CDR2 sequences are LNHNV and YYDKDF (reference sequence). CDR3 nucleotides: TGTGCCACCAGCTCCAACAATGAGCAGTTCTTC. This encodes CATSSNNEQFF.

This clonotype was recorded at least ten times. V is TRBV2 and J is TRBJ2-7; D is uncertain. The V end lost 5 bases, the J end lost 1 base, and 9 bases lay between the germline ends. The CDR3 sequence is 13 residues long. CDR1 and CDR2 (germline): SNHLY, FYNNEI. As DNA, the CDR3 is TGTGCCAGCAGTATCGGCCCGTCCTACGAGCAGTACTTC. Amino acid sequence: CASSIGPSYEQYF.

Note on this clonotype: A much larger clone is a single base away; this may be a read error. The genes are TRBV15 and TRBJ2-5; 7 bases match TRBD1. With 7 bases clipped from V and 1 base from J, the junction kept 0 bases outside the gene matches. The CDR3 covers 12 residues. The germline gives CDR1 LNHNV, CDR2 YYDKDF (reference sequence). The CDR3 reads CATNRGQETQYF. Here the CDR3 DNA reads TGTGCCACCAACAGGGGCCAAGAGACCCAGTACTTC.

This clonotype has only a few counts. J is TRBJ2-7 and V is TRBV6-5, with D maybe TRBD2 (5 bases). The CDR3 runs to 16 residues. In germline, CDR1 is MNHEY, CDR2 SVGAGI. The V gene lost 8 bases and the J gene lost 0 bases, with 20 bases spanning the gap. The CDR3 sequence is CASGKGAGLSSYEQYF. The CDR3, as DNA: TGTGCCAGCGGAAAGGGTGCGGGTCTAAGCTCCTACGAGCAGTACTTC.

The chain has TRBV27 and TRBJ2-7, with TRBD2 matching 7 bases. The CDR3 totals 12 residues. Trimming removed 6 bases from V and 9 bases from J; junction bases left unmatched: 8. Germline loops: CDR1 MNHEY, CDR2 SMNVEV (reference sequence). The chain's CDR3 is CASRGLDGVQYF. CDR3 DNA: TGTGCCAGCAGAGGACTAGACGGCGTGCAGTACTTC.

This clonotype was detected only a few times. This chain uses TRBV5-1 with TRBJ2-7; TRBD1 might be the D (5 bases). CDR3 size: 14 residues. From germline, CDR1 is SGHRS and CDR2 YFSETQ. The V gene lost 5 bases and the J gene lost 0 bases, with 12 bases spanning the gap. The CDR3 DNA is TGCGCCAGCAGATTAGACAGCAGCTCCTACGAGCAGTACTTC. The encoded protein is CASRLDSSSYEQYF.

V is TRBV15 and J is TRBJ1-6; 9 positions match TRBD1. Germline CDR1 reads LNHNV; CDR2 reads YYDKDF (reference sequence). J was trimmed by 10 bases and V by 1 base; bases with no gene match: 5. The CDR3 length is 15 residues. CDR3 sequence (DNA): TGTGCCACCAGCAGAGCGGGACAGGGAAGGTCACCCCTCCACTTT. It codes for CATSRAGQGRSPLHF.

This clonotype was seen a handful of times. The CDR3 sequence: CATHGRLAEAFF. The CDR3 DNA sequence: TGTGCCACCCATGGACGGCTCGCAGAAGCTTTCTTT. The J gene is TRBJ1-1, the V gene TRBV7-2; D not certain. V was trimmed by 10 bases and J by 8 bases, leaving 17 bases between them. Germline assignment: CDR1 SGHTA and CDR2 FQGNSA. CDR3 length equals 12 residues.

This clonotype was recorded a few times. The V and J genes are TRBV7-9 and TRBJ1-2; 7 bases align to TRBD1. Germline values: CDR1 SEHNR, CDR2 FQNEAQ (reference sequence). V gave up 5 bases and J gave up 6 bases; unmatched junction bases: 9. The CDR3 is made up of 14 amino acids. CDR3 region: CASSARQGNHGYTF. Written as DNA, the CDR3 is TGTGCCAGCAGCGCCCGACAGGGAAACCATGGCTACACCTTC.

CDR3 region: CASSRLSRDGELFF. The CDR3, as DNA: TGTGCCAGCAGCCGACTCTCCAGGGACGGGGAGCTGTTTTTT. The J gene is TRBJ2-2, the V gene TRBV5-6, with D possibly being TRBD1 (5 bases). CDR1 and CDR2 from the germline V gene are SGHDT and YYEEEE. This CDR3 comprises 14 residues. The ends were cut back, 4 bases at V and 7 bases at J, with 14 bases in the middle.

Comments on this clonotype: One junction end does not reproduce the germline sequence, and a read error may be involved. The rearrangement joins TRBV2 to TRBJ1-2; no definite D call. The germline V gene encodes CDR1 SNHLY and CDR2 FYNNEI. The CDR3 runs to 11 residues. The CDR3 spells CASREEGGYTF. CDR3 sequence (DNA): TGTGCCAGCAGGGAAGAGGGTGGCTACACCTTC.

Comment on this clonotype: A read error is possible here, since a much larger clone lies one base away. The chain links TRBV28 to TRBJ1-1; 8 bases are shared with TRBD1. The V and J ends lost 5 bases and 6 bases, in that order; junction bases with no gene match: 8. Per germline, CDR1 MDHEN and CDR2 SYDVKM. This CDR3 contains 14 residues. This CDR3 is CASSLRGLGAEAFF. CDR3 nucleotide sequence: TGTGCCAGCAGTCTCAGGGGGCTAGGGGCTGAAGCTTTCTTT.

This clonotype was detected ten times or more. The chain is built from TRBV19 and TRBJ2-5, with a possible D match to TRBD1 (5 bases). Trimming removed 0 bases at V and 2 bases at J, with 10 bases between. The V gene's germline CDR1 is LNHDA and CDR2 SQIVND (reference sequence). The CDR3 contains 15 residues. The CDR3 DNA sequence: TGTGCCAGTAGTATAGAAGGAGCAGGGCAAGAGACCCAGTACTTC. It translates to CASSIEGAGQETQYF.

This clonotype appeared a few times. The rearrangement uses TRBV20-1 and TRBJ2-7; 7 nucleotides match TRBD1. The germline gives CDR1 DFQATT, CDR2 SNEGSKA (reference sequence). This CDR3 comprises 13 residues. V lost 4 bases, J lost 1 base, and 4 bases stayed unmatched. CDR3: CSANSRGSYEQYF. The DNA for the CDR3 is TGCAGTGCTAATTCCAGGGGGTCCTACGAGCAGTACTTC.

In DNA, the CDR3 is TGTGCCAGCAGCCGCCTGACAGGAACTGAAGCTTTCTTT. This gives the protein CASSRLTGTEAFF. The chain couples TRBV7-3 to TRBJ1-1, with D possibly matching TRBD1 (6 bases). V lost 5 bases to trimming and J lost 5 bases, with 12 bases between them. The germline V gene has CDR1 SGHTA and CDR2 FQGTGA. This CDR3 has 13 residues.

The chain has TRBV7-2 and TRBJ2-1; D remains ambiguous. Germline-derived CDR1 and CDR2 are SGHTA and FQGNSA. The CDR3 has 11 amino acids. Trimming took off 6 bases at V and 8 bases at J, with 8 bases between the two ends. CDR3 residues: CASRSLYEQFF. The DNA for the CDR3 is TGTGCCAGCAGGTCGCTCTATGAGCAGTTCTTC. Using reference TRBV7-2 and TRBJ2-1 for the parts outside the CDR3, the full variable domain is GAGVSQSPSNKVTEKGKDVELRCDPISGHTALYWYRQSLGQGLEFLIYFQGNSAPDKSGLPSDRFSAERTGGSVSTLTIQRTQQEDSAVYLCASRSLYEQFFGPGTRLTVL.

The chain recombines TRBV5-5 with TRBJ1-2; no definite D call. CDR3 length: 14 residues. CDR1 SGHKS and CDR2 YYEKEE come from the germline V gene (reference sequence). Trimming shortened V by 4 bases and J by 2 bases, and 12 bases separated the two germline ends. The CDR3 DNA reads TGTGCCAGCAGCCCGGGCGGGCTGAACTATGGCTACACCTTC. It encodes CASSPGGLNYGYTF.

The rearrangement uses TRBV6-5 and TRBJ2-3; 8 positions match TRBD1. CDR3 size: 16 residues. V was clipped by 6 bases and J by 8 bases; unmatched bases: 16. CDR1 is MNHEY, CDR2 SVGAGI, per germline. For the CDR3, the DNA is TGTGCCAGCAGCAATTGGACAGGGTCCCTCTACTTTACGCAGTATTTT. Its translation is CASSNWTGSLYFTQYF.

In this sample, this clonotype turned up a few times. The J gene is TRBJ2-2, the V gene TRBV4-3; perhaps TRBD1 as D (5 bases). Germline loops: CDR1 LGHNA, CDR2 YSLEER. Trimming shortened V by 0 bases and J by 1 base, and 6 bases separated the two germline ends. The CDR3 is made up of 15 amino acids. CDR3 residues: CASSQDGQNTGELFF. CDR3 DNA sequence: TGCGCCAGCAGCCAAGACGGACAGAACACCGGGGAGCTGTTTTTT.